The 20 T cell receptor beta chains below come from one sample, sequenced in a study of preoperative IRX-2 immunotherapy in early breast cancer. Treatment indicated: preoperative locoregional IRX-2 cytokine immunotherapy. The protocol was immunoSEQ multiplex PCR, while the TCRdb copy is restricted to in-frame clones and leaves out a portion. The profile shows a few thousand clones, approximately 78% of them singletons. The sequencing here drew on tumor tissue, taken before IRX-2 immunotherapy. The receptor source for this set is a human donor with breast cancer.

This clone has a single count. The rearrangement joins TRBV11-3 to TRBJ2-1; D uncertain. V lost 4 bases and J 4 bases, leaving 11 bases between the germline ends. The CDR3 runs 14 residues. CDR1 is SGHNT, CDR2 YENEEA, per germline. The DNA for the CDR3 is TGTGCCAGCAGCTCAGACGTATCATACAATGAGCAGTTCTTC. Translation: CASSSDVSYNEQFF.

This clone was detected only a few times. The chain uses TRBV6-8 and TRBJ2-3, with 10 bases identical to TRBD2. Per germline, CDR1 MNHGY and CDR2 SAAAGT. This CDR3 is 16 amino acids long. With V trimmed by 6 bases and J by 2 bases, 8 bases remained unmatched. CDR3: CASSHQLAGFTDTQYF. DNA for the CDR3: TGTGCCAGCAGCCACCAACTAGCGGGGTTCACAGATACGCAGTATTTT.

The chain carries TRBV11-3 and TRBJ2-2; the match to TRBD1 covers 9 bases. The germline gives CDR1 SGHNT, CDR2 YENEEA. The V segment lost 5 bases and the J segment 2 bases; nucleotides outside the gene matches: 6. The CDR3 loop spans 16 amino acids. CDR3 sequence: CASSPGTGFNTGELFF. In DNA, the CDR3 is TGTGCCAGCAGCCCCGGGACAGGGTTTAACACCGGGGAGCTGTTTTTT.

CDR3 residues: CASSLRQGLMDTQYF. The DNA of the CDR3 is TGTGCCAGCAGCCTAAGACAAGGGCTAATGGATACGCAGTATTTT. V and J are TRBV11-3 and TRBJ2-3; D is undetermined. V lost 5 bases and J 6 bases, leaving 18 bases between the germline ends. CDR1 is SGHNT, CDR2 YENEEA, per germline. There are 15 residues in the CDR3.

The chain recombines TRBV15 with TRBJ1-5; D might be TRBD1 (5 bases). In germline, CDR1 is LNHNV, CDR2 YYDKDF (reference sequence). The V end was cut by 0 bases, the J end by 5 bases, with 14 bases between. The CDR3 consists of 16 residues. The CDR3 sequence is CATSREGRPGHQPQHF. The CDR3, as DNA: TGTGCCACCAGCAGAGAGGGAAGGCCAGGGCATCAGCCCCAGCATTTT.

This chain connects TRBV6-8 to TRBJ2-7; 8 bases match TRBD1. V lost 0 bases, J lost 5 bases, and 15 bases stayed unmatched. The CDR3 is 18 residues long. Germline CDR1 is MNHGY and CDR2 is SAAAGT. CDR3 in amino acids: CASSYSSIGQGRGDEQYF. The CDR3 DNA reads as TGTGCCAGCAGTTACTCCTCAATTGGACAGGGAAGGGGGGACGAGCAGTACTTC.

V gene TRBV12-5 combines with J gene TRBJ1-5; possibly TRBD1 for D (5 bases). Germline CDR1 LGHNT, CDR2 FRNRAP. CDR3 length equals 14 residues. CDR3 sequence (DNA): TGTGCCAGCAAACGGGGCTCTTCCAATCAGCCCCAGCATTTT. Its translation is CASKRGSSNQPQHF.

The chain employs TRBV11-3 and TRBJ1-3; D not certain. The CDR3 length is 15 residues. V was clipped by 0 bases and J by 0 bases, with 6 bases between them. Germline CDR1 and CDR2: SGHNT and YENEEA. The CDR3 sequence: CASSLERGSGNTIYF. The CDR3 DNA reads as TGTGCCAGCAGCTTAGAGCGGGGCTCTGGAAACACCATATATTTT.

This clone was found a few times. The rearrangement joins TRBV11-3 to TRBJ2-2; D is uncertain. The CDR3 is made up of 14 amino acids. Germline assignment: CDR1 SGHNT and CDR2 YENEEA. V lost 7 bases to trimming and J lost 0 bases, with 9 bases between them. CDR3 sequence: CASTGDPNTGELFF. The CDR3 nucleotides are TGTGCCAGCACCGGCGATCCGAACACCGGGGAGCTGTTTTTT.

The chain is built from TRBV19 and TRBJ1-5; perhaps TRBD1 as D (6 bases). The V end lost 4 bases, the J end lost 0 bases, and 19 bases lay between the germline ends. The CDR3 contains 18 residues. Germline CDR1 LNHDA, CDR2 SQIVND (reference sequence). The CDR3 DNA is TGTGCCAGTAGTACCGCCCCTATACAGGGATATAGCAATCAGCCCCAGCATTTT. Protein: CASSTAPIQGYSNQPQHF.

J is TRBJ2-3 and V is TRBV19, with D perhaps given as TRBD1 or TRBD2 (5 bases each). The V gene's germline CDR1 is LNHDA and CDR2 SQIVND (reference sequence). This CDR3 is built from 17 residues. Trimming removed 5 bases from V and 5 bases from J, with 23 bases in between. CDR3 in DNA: TGTGCCAGTAGTCACGCAAGGGACGCGAGGGAGAGAGATACGCAGTATTTT. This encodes CASSHARDARERDTQYF.

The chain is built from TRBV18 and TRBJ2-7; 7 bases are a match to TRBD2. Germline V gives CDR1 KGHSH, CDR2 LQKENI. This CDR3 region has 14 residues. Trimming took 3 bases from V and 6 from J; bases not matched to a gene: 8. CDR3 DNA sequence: TGTGCCAGCTCACCGACTAGCCTCGTCTTCGAGCAGTACTTC. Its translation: CASSPTSLVFEQYF.

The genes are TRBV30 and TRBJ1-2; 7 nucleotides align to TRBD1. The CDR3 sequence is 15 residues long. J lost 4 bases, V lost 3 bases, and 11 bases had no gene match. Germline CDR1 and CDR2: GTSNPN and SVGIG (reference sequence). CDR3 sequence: CAWRPPDRERYGYTF. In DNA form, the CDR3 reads TGTGCCTGGAGGCCCCCCGACAGGGAACGCTATGGCTACACCTTC. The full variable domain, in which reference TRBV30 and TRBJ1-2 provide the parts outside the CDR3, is SQTIHQWPATLVQPVGSPLSLECTVEGTSNPNLYWYRQAAGRGLQLLFYSVGIGQISSEVPQNLSASRPQDRQFILSSKKLLLSDSGFYLCAWRPPDRERYGYTFGSGTRLTVV.

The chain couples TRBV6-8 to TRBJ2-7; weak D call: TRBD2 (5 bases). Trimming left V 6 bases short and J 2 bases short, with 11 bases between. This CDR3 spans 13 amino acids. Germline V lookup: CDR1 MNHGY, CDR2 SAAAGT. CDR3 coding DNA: TGTGCCAGCAGGTCCAGCGGTCCCTACGAGCAGTACTTC. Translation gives CASRSSGPYEQYF.

The CDR3, as DNA: TGCGCCAGCAGGAGAACCCTCCCCCACAATGAGCAGTTCTTC. Its protein is CASRRTLPHNEQFF. The gene calls are TRBV5-1 and TRBJ2-1; D gene uncertain. Germline loops: CDR1 SGHRS, CDR2 YFSETQ. The CDR3 has 14 residues. V was clipped by 5 bases and J by 5 bases, with 14 bases between them.

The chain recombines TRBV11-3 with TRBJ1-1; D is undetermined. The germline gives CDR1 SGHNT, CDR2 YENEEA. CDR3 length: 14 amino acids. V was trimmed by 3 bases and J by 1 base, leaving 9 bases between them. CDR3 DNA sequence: TGTGCCAGCAGCTTTATAGGCCGGAACACTGAAGCTTTCTTT. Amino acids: CASSFIGRNTEAFF.

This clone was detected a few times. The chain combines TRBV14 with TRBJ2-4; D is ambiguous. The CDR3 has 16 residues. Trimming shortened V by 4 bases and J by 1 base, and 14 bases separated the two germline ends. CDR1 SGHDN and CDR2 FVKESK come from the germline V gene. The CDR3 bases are TGTGCCAGCAGCCGAGGCCCCCTCCTGGCCAAAAACATTCAGTACTTC. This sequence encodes CASSRGPLLAKNIQYF.

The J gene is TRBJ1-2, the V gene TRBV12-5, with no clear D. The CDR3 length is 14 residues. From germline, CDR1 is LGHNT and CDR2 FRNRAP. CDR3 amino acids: CASTPDFAVYGYTF. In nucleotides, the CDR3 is TGTGCCAGCACTCCAGATTTCGCTGTCTATGGCTACACCTTC.

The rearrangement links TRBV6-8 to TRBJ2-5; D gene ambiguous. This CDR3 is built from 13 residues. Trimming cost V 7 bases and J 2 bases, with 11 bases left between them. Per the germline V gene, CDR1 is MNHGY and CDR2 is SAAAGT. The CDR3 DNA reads TGTGCCAGCAACGACTGGATGCAAGAGACCCAGTACTTC. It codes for CASNDWMQETQYF.

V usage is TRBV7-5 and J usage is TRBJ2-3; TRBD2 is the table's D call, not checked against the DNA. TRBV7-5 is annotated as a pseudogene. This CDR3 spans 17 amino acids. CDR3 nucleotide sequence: TGTGCCAGCAGCCAAGGGGATTCAAGGAGCGGGGCAGATACGCAGTATTTT. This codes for CASSQGDSRSGADTQYF.